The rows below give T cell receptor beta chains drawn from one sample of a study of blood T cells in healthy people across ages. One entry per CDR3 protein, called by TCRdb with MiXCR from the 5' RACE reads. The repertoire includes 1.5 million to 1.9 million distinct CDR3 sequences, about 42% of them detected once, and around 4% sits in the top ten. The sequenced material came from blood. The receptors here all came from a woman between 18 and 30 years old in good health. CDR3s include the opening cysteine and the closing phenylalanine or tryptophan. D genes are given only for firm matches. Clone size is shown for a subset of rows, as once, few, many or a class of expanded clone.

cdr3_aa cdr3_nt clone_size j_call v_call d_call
CATSRDGGRGLTTRDTEAFF TGTGCCACCAGCAGAGATGGGGGAAGGGGGTTGACTACTCGGGACACTGAAGCTTTCTTT NA TRBJ1-1 TRBV15 NA
CASSLAMARAETQYF TGTGCCAGCAGCTTAGCGATGGCGAGAGCGGAGACCCAGTACTTC NA TRBJ2-5 TRBV7-9 NA
CASSRFTSGSPYQETQYF TGTGCCAGCAGCCGTTTCACTAGCGGGAGCCCGTACCAAGAGACCCAGTACTTC NA TRBJ2-5 TRBV27 TRBD2
CASSKPVLNTEAFF TGTGCCAGCAGCAAACCCGTTCTCAACACTGAAGCTTTCTTT NA TRBJ1-1 TRBV21-1 NA
CASSLAYRNTEAFF TGTGCCAGCAGTTTGGCGTACAGGAACACTGAAGCTTTCTTT NA TRBJ1-1 TRBV27 NA
CAIGTSGGKDTQYF TGTGCCATAGGGACTAGCGGGGGTAAAGATACGCAGTATTTT few TRBJ2-3 TRBV10-3 TRBD2
CASSLAGNGYNEQFF TGTGCCAGCAGCTTGGCCGGCAATGGTTACAATGAGCAGTTCTTC few TRBJ2-1 TRBV11-1 NA
CATSAHSGRNNEQYF TGTGCCACCAGTGCCCATAGCGGTAGGAACAATGAGCAGTACTTC NA TRBJ2-5 TRBV24-1 NA
CASSRGFLENTEAFF TGTGCCAGCAGTCGGGGGTTCTTGGAGAACACTGAAGCTTTCTTT few TRBJ1-1 TRBV6-5 NA
CSARGRGGPTNYGYTF TGCAGTGCTCGCGGAAGGGGGGGACCGACTAACTATGGCTACACCTTC few TRBJ1-2 TRBV20-1 NA
CASSYRDGSYGYTF TGTGCCAGCAGCTATCGGGACGGATCCTATGGCTACACCTTC NA TRBJ1-2 TRBV6-1 NA
CASSSTGMNEKLFF TGTGCCAGCAGCTCAACAGGGATGAATGAAAAACTGTTTTTT few TRBJ1-4 TRBV28 NA
CASSRQGTGNQPQHF TGTGCCAGCAGTCGACAGGGGACGGGCAATCAGCCCCAGCATTTT few TRBJ1-5 TRBV27 TRBD1
CASTPGLAYYEQYF TGTGCCAGCACCCCGGGACTAGCGTACTACGAGCAGTACTTC NA TRBJ2-7 TRBV12-3/TRBV12-4 TRBD2
CASSLGVNGSSEQYF TGTGCTAGCAGCTTAGGTGTGAACGGGAGTTCCGAGCAGTACTTC NA TRBJ2-7 TRBV7-7 NA
CASSDLRADEQFF TGTGCCAGCAGTGACTTAAGGGCGGATGAGCAGTTCTTC NA TRBJ2-1 TRBV6-5 NA
CASSYYSGGVSNSPLHF TGTGCCAGCAGCTATTACAGCGGCGGGGTTTCTAATTCACCCCTCCACTTT few TRBJ1-6 TRBV7-9 NA
CASSVGGDSIYEQYF TGTGCCAGCAGCGTAGGCGGAGACAGTATCTACGAGCAGTACTTC NA TRBJ2-7 TRBV9 NA
CASRRDRVSEKLFF TGTGCCAGCAGACGAGACAGGGTATCTGAAAAACTGTTTTTT few TRBJ1-4 TRBV12-3/TRBV12-4 TRBD1
CASSPSGGGTSTDTQYF TGTGCCAGCAGTCCTAGCGGGGGGGGAACTAGCACAGATACGCAGTATTTT NA TRBJ2-3 TRBV12-3/TRBV12-4 TRBD2
CASSSGENGNEKLFF TGTGCCAGCAGCTCAGGGGAAAATGGTAATGAAAAACTGTTTTTT few TRBJ1-4 TRBV5-4 NA
CASRENQPQHF TGTGCCAGCAGGGAAAATCAGCCCCAGCATTTT NA TRBJ1-5 TRBV6-1 NA
CASSADSTGELFF TGTGCCAGCAGTGCGGACTCGACCGGGGAGCTGTTTTTT few TRBJ2-2 TRBV6-4 NA
CASSTGDEQFF TGTGCCAGCAGCACGGGTGATGAGCAGTTCTTC NA TRBJ2-1 TRBV5-5 NA
CAIPKDSLRTDSPLHF TGTGCCATACCCAAGGACAGCCTCCGCACCGATTCACCCCTCCACTTT NA TRBJ1-6 TRBV7-9 NA
CASSLVLMGEETQYF TGCGCCAGCAGCTTGGTCCTTATGGGGGAGGAGACCCAGTACTTC NA TRBJ2-5 TRBV5-1 NA
CASRGTAKHYEQYF TGTGCCAGCAGGGGGACAGCAAAACACTACGAGCAGTACTTC NA TRBJ2-7 TRBV6-2/TRBV6-3 TRBD1
CASSDSTISYEQYF TGTGCCAGCAGTGACAGTACAATCTCCTACGAGCAGTACTTC NA TRBJ2-7 TRBV6-2/TRBV6-3 NA
CASSSLTATPQAQHF TGTGCCAGCAGCTCGTTGACCGCGACGCCCCAGGCCCAGCATTTT few TRBJ1-5 TRBV7-2 NA
CATSKLGLEYNEQFF TGTGCCACCAGCAAACTGGGTTTAGAGTACAATGAGCAGTTCTTC NA TRBJ2-1 TRBV15 NA
CASSATTRNPYGYTF TGTGCCAGCAGCGCCACTACAAGGAATCCCTATGGCTACACCTTC few TRBJ1-2 TRBV7-9 NA
CSAVQGPAEAFF TGCAGCGCCGTACAGGGTCCGGCTGAAGCTTTCTTT NA TRBJ1-1 TRBV29-1 NA
CASSYRGPLHF TGTGCCAGCAGTTATCGGGGGCCCCTCCACTTT NA TRBJ1-6 TRBV6-6 NA
CASSLEGPAKNIQYF TGTGCCAGCAGCTTAGAGGGGCCAGCCAAAAACATTCAGTACTTC few TRBJ2-4 TRBV7-2 NA
CAIRYGTSADEQYF TGTGCCATCAGGTATGGGACTAGCGCGGACGAGCAGTACTTC many TRBJ2-7 TRBV10-3 TRBD2
CASSAQSGRAGADTQYF TGTGCCAGCAGTGCCCAAAGCGGGAGGGCCGGGGCAGATACGCAGTATTTT NA TRBJ2-3 TRBV6-1 TRBD2
CASSQDQLRGGYTF TGCGCCAGCAGCCAAGACCAACTTCGGGGTGGCTACACCTTC NA TRBJ1-2 TRBV4-3 NA
CSVGDSFPYEQYF TGCAGCGTGGGGGACTCCTTCCCTTACGAGCAGTACTTC NA TRBJ2-7 TRBV29-1 NA
CSAASRGLASYEQYF TGCAGTGCTGCGTCAAGGGGGCTCGCGTCCTACGAGCAGTACTTC few TRBJ2-7 TRBV20-1 TRBD1
CASSPSGFYEQYF TGTGCCAGCAGCCCGTCGGGGTTTTACGAGCAGTACTTC many TRBJ2-7 TRBV7-2 NA
CASRDTTSIYRSEQFF TGTGCCAGCAGGGACACGACCTCTATTTACCGCAGCGAGCAGTTCTTC few TRBJ2-1 TRBV11-2 NA
CASSVSGVSYNEQFF TGTGCCAGCAGTGTTTCGGGGGTCTCCTACAATGAGCAGTTCTTC few TRBJ2-1 TRBV6-1 NA
CASTASGGGPYNEQFF TGTGCCAGCACCGCAAGCGGGGGCGGTCCCTACAATGAGCAGTTCTTC few TRBJ2-1 TRBV12-3/TRBV12-4 TRBD2
CASSPNYRGPYEQYF TGCGCCAGCAGCCCCAATTACAGGGGGCCCTACGAGCAGTACTTC few TRBJ2-7 TRBV4-3 TRBD1
CASSTRADYGYTF TGCGCCAGCTCCACTCGCGCGGACTATGGCTACACCTTC NA TRBJ1-2 TRBV5-1 NA
CASSRKGEVPSYEQYF TGTGCCAGCAGCAGAAAGGGGGAGGTACCATCCTACGAGCAGTACTTC few TRBJ2-7 TRBV7-2 NA
CSVLWSSPRFGNEQFF TGCAGCGTTTTGTGGAGTTCGCCGAGGTTTGGGAATGAGCAGTTCTTC NA TRBJ2-1 TRBV29-1 NA
CSVMGQRVNTEAFF TGCAGCGTTATGGGCCAGAGGGTGAACACTGAAGCTTTCTTT NA TRBJ1-1 TRBV29-1 NA
CSARPGGLAGYEQYF TGCAGTGCTAGGCCAGGGGGCCTCGCAGGGTACGAGCAGTACTTC NA TRBJ2-7 TRBV20-1 TRBD1